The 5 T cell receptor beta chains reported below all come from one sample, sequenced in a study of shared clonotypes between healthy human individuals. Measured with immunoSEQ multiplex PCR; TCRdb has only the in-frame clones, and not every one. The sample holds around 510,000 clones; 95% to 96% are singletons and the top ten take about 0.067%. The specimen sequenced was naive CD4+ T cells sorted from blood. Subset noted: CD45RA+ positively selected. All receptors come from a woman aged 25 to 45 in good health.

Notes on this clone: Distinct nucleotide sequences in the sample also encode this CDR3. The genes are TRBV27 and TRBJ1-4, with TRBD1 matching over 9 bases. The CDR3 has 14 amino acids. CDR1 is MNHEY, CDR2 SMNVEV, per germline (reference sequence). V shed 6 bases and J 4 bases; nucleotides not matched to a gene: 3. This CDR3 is CASSRGQGNEKLFF. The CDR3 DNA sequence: TGTGCCAGCAGCCGGGGACAGGGTAATGAAAAACTGTTTTTT.

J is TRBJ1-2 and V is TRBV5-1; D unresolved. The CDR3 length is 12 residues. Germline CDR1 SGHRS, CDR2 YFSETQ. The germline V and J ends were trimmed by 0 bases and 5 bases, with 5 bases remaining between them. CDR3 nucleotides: TGCGCCAGCAGCTTGGAGGGATATGGCTACACCTTC. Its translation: CASSLEGYGYTF. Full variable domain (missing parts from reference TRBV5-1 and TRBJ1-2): KAGVTQTPRYLIKTRGQQVTLSCSPISGHRSVSWYQQTPGQGLQFLFEYFSETQRNKGNFPGRFSGRQFSNSRSEMNVSTLELGDSALYLCASSLEGYGYTFGSGTRLTVV.

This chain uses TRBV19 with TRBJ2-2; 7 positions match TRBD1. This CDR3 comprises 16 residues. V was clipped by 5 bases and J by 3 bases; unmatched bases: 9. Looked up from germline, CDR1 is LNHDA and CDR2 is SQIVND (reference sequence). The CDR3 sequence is CASSRTPTGDTGELFF. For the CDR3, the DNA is TGTGCCAGTAGTCGAACCCCAACAGGGGACACCGGGGAGCTGTTTTTT.

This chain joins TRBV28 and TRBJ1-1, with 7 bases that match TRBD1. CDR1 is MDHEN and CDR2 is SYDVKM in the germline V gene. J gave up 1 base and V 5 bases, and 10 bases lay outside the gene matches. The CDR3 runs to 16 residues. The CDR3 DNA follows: TGTGCCAGCAGTCTCCCCCAAGGACAGGCGAACACTGAAGCTTTCTTT. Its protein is CASSLPQGQANTEAFF.

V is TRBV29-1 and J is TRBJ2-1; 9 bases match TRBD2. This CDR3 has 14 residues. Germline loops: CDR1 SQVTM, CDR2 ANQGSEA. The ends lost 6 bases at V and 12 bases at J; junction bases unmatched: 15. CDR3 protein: CSVLTGGRAVGQFF. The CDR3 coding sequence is TGCAGCGTCCTCACGGGCGGGAGGGCGGTTGGGCAGTTCTTC.